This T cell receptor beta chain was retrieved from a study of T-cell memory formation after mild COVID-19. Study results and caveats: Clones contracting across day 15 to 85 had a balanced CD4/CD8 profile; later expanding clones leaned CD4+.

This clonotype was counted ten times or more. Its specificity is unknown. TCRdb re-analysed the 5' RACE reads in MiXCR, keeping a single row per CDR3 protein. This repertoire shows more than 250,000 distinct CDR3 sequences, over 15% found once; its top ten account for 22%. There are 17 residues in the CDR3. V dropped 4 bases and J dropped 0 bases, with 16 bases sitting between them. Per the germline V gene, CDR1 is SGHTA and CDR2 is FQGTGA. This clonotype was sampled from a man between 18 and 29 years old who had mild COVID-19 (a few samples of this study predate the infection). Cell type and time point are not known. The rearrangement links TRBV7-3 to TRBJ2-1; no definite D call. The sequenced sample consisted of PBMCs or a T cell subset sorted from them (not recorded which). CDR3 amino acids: CASSSRPVPFSYNEQFF. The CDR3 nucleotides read TGTGCCAGCAGCTCCCGCCCGGTCCCTTTCTCCTACAATGAGCAGTTCTTC.